The clone carrying this T cell receptor (beta chain) was observed a handful of times. Its specificity is not known. This entry belongs to a study of cytomegalovirus exposure and HLA in healthy donors. Looking at the study overall: Genotyping showed 81% of a few hundred donors falling in the Caucasian-associated ancestry cluster.

PCR amplification relied on 60 Vbeta primers (plus 13 Jbeta primers). The protocol was immunoSEQ multiplex PCR, while the TCRdb copy is restricted to in-frame clones and leaves out a portion. The table shows 110,000 to 150,000 clones, with roughly 80% occurring only once. Healthy bone marrow donors formed the donor group. Likely unrecorded immune exposures existed in these nominally healthy donors. The CDR3 has 13 amino acids. V lost 5 bases and J lost 4, with 9 bases in between. Looked up from germline, CDR1 is SGHAT and CDR2 is FQNNGV. Whole-study findings and limits: It was reportedly the case that the classifier diagnosed cytomegalovirus status with high specificity and sensitivity.

This chain links TRBV11-2 with TRBJ2-1, with D unresolved. The sequencing sample was made of PBMCs. The TCR was taken from a woman aged 40-49 years in good health and CMV-seronegative. In DNA form, the CDR3 reads TGTGCCAGCAGCCCCCTCTATTACAATGAGCAGTTCTTC. The encoded protein is CASSPLYYNEQFF.